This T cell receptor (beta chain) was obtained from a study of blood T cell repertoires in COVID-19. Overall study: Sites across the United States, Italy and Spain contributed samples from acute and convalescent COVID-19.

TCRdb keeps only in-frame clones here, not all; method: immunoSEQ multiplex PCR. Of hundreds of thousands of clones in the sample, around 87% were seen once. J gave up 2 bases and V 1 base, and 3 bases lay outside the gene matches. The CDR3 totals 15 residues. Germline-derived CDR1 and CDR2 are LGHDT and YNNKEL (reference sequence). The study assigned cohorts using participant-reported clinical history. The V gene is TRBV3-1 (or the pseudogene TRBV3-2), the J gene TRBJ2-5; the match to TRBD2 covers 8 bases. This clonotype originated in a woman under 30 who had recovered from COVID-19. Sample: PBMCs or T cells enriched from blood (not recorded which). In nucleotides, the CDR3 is TGTGCCAGCAGCCAAGTTTCGGGAGGGCAAGAGACCCAGTACTTC. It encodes CASSQVSGGQETQYF.